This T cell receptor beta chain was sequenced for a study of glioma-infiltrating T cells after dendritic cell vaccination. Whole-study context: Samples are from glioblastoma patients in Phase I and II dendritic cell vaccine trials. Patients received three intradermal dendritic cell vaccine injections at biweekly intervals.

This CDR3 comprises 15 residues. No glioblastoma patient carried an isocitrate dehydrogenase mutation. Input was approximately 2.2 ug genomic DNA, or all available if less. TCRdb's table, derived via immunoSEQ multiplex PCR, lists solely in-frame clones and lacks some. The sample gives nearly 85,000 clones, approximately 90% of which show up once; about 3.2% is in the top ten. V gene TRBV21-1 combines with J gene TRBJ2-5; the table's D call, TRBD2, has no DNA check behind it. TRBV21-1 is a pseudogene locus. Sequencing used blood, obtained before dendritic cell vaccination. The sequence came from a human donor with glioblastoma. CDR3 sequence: CASSVAGAVQETQYF. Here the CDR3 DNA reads TGTGCCAGCAGCGTAGCTGGCGCGGTTCAAGAGACCCAGTACTTC.